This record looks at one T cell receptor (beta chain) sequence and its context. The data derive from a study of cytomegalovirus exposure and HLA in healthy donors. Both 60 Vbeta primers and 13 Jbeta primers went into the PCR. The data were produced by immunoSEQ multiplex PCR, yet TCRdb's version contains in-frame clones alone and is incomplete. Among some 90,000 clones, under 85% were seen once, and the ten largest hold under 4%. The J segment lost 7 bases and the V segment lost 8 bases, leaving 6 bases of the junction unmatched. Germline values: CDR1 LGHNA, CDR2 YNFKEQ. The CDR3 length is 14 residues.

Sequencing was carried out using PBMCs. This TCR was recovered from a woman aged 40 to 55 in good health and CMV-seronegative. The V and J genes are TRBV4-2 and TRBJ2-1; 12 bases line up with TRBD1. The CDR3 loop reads CASGGQGALNEQFF. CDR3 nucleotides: TGTGCCAGCGGGGGACAGGGGGCATTAAATGAGCAGTTCTTC.